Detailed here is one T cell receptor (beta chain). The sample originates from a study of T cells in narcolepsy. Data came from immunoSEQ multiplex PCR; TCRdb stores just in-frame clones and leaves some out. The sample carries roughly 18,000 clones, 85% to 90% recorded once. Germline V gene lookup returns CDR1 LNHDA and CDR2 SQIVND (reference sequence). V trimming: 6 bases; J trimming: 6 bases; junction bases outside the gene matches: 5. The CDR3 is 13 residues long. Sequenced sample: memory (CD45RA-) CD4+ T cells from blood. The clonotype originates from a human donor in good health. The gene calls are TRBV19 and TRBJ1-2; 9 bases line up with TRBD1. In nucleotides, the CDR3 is TGTGCCAGTAGCCGGGACAGGGAGCATGGCTACACCTTC. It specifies CASSRDREHGYTF.